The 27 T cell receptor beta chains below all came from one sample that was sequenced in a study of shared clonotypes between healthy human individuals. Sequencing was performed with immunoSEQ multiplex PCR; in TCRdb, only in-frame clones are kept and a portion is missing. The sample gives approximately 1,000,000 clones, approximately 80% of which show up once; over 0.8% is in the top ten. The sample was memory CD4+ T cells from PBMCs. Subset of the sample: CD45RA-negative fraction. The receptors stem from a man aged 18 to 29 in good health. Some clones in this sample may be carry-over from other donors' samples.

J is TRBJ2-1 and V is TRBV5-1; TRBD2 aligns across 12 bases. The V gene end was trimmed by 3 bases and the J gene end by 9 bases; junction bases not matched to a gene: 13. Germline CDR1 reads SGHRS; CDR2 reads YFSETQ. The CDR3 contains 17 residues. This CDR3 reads CASSSLTSGRLEGEQFF. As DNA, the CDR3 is TGCGCCAGCAGCTCTCTTACTAGCGGGAGGCTGGAAGGTGAGCAGTTCTTC.

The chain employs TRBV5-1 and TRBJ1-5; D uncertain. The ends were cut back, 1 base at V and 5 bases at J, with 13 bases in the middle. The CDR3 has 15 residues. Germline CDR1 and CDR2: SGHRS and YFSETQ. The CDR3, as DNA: TGCGCCAGCAGCTTGCTGGATAGTCGTGATCAGCCCCAGCATTTT. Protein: CASSLLDSRDQPQHF.

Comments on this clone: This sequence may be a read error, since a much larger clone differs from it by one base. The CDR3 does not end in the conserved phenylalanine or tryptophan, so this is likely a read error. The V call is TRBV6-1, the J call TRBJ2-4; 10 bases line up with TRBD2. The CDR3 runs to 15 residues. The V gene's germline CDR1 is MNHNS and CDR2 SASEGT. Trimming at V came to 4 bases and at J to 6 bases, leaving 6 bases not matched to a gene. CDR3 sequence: CASSVIAGGVNIQYL. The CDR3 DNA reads TGTGCCAGCAGTGTGATAGCGGGAGGAGTAAACATTCAGTACCTC.

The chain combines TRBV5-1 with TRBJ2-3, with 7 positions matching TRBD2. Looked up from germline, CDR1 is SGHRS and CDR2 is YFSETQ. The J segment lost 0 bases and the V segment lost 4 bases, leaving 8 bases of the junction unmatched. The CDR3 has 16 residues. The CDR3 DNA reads TGCGCCAGCAGCCAGTCTTTAGCGGGCAGCACAGATACGCAGTATTTT. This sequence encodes CASSQSLAGSTDTQYF.

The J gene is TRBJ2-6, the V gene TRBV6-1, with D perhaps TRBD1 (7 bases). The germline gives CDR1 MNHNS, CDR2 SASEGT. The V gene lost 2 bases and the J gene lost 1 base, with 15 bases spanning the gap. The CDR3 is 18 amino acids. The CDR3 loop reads CASSERGTVISGANVLTF. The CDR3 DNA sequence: TGTGCCAGCAGTGAACGGGGGACAGTAATTTCTGGGGCCAACGTCCTGACTTTC.

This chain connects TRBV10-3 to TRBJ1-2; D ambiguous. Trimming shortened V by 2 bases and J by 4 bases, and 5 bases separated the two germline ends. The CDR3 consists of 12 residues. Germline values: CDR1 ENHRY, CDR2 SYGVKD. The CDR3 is CAISENGYGYTF. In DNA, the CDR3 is TGTGCCATCAGTGAGAACGGCTATGGCTACACCTTC.

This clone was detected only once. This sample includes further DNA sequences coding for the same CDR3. CDR3 nucleotides: TGTGCCAGCAGCGTTGGTAGCACAGATACGCAGTATTTT. The encoded protein is CASSVGSTDTQYF. The chain is built from TRBV9 and TRBJ2-3, with D uncertain. CDR3 length: 13 residues. Germline V gene lookup returns CDR1 SGDLS and CDR2 YYNGEE. Deletions cut 2 bases from V and 0 bases from J, with 4 bases between.

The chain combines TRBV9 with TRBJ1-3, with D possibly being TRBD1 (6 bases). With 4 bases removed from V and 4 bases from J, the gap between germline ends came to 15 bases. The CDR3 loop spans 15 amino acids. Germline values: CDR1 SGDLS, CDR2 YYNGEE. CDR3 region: CASSSAGTHGNTIYF. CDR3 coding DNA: TGTGCCAGCAGCAGCGCCGGGACACACGGAAACACCATATATTTT.

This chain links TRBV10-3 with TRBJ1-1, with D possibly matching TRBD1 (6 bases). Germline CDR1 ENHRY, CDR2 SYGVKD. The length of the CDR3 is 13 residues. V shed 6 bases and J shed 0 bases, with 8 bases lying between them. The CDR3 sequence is CAIRRQVNTEAFF. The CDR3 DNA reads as TGTGCCATCAGACGACAGGTGAACACTGAAGCTTTCTTT.

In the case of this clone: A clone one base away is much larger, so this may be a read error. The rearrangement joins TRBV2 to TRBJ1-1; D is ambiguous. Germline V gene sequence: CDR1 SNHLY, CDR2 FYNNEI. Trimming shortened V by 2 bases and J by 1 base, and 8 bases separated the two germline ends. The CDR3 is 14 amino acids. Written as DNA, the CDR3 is TGTGCCAGCAGTGAAAGGGTTGGGAACACTGAAGCTTTCTTT. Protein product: CASSERVGNTEAFF.

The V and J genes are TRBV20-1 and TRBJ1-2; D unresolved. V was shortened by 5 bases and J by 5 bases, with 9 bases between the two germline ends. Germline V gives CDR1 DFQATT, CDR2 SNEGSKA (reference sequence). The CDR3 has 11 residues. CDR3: CSAPSLYGYTF. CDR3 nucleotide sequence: TGCAGTGCTCCGTCCCTATATGGCTACACCTTC.

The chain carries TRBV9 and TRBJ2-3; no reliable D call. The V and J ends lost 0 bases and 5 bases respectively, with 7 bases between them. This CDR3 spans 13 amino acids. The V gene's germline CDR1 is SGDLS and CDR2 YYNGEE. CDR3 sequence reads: CASSVVPEDTQYF. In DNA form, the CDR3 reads TGTGCCAGCAGCGTAGTTCCGGAAGATACGCAGTATTTT.

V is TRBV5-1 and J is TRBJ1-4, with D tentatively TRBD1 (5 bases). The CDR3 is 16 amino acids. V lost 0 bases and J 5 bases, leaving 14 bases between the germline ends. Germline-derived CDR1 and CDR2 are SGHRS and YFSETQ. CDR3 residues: CASSLAGGRENEKLFF. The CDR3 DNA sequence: TGCGCCAGCAGCTTGGCCGGGGGACGGGAAAATGAAAAACTGTTTTTT.

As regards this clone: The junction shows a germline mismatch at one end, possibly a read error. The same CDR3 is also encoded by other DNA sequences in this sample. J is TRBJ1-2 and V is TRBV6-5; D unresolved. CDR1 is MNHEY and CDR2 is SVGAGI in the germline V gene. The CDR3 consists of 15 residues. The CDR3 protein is CASSSRRTNNYGYTF. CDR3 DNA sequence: TGTGCCAGCAGTTCCAGGCGCACAAATAACTATGGTTACACCTTC.

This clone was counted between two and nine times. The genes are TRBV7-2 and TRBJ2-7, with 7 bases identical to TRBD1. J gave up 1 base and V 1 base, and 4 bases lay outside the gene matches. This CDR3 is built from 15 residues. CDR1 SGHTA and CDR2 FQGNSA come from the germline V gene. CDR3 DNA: TGTGCCAGCAGCTTAGGGTTACAGGGGTCCTACGAGCAGTACTTC. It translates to CASSLGLQGSYEQYF.

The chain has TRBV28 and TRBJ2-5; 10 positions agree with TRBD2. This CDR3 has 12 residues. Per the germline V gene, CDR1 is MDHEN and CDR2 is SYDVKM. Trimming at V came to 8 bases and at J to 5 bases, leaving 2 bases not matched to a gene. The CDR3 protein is CASCSGRETQYF. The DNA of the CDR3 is TGTGCCAGCTGTAGCGGGAGGGAGACCCAGTACTTC.

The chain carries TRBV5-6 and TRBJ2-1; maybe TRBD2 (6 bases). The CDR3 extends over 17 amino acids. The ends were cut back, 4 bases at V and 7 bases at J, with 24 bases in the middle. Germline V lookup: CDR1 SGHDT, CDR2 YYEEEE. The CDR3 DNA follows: TGTGCCAGCAGCCGGGAGTTCGACCGTACAATGGGTAATGAGCAGTTCTTC. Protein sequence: CASSREFDRTMGNEQFF.

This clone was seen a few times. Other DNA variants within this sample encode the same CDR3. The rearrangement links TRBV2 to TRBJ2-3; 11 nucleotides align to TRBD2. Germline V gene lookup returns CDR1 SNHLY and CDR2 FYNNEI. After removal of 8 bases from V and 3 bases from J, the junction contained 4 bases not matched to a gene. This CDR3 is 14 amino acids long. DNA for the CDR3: TGTGCCAGCCTTAGCGGGAGGGCAACAGATACGCAGTATTTT. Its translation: CASLSGRATDTQYF.

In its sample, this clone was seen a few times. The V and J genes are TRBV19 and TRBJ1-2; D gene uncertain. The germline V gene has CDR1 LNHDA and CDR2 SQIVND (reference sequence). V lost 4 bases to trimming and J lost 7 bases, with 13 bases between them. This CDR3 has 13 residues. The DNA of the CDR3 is TGTGCCAGTAGTACCTCGACTACTATTGGCTACACCTTC. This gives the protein CASSTSTTIGYTF.

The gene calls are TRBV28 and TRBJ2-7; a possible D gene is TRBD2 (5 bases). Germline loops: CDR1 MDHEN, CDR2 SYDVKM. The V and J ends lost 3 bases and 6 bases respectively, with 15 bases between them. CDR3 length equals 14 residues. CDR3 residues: CASSLRRDLSEQYF. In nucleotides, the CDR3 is TGTGCCAGCAGTTTGCGTCGGGATCTCTCCGAGCAGTACTTC.

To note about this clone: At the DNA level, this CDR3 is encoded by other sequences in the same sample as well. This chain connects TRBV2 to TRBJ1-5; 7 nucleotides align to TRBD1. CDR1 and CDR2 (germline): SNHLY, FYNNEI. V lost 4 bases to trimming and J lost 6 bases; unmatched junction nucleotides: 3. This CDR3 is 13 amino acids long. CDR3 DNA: TGTGCCAGCAGTGTAGAGGGGGCTCAGCCCCAGCATTTT. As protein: CASSVEGAQPQHF.

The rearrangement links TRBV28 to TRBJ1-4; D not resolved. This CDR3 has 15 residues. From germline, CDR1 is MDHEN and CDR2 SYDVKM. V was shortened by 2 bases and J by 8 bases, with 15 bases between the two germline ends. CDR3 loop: CASSLIVSNGEKLFF. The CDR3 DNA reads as TGTGCCAGCAGTTTAATCGTCTCAAACGGGGAAAAACTGTTTTTT.

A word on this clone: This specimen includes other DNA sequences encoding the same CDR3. The CDR3 loop reads CASSLGGAGANVLTF. The CDR3, as DNA: TGCGCCAGCAGCTTGGGTGGGGCCGGGGCCAACGTCCTGACTTTC. The V call is TRBV5-1, the J call TRBJ2-6; the D gene is possibly TRBD1 (5 bases). CDR3 length: 15 amino acids. Per germline, CDR1 SGHRS and CDR2 YFSETQ. Between the trimmed V and J ends, which lost 0 bases and 4 bases, there was a span of 8 bases.

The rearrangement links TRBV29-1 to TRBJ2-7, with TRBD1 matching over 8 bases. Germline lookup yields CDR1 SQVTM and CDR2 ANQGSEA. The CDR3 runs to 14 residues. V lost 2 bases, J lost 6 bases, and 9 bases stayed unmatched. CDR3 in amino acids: CSVERVQGAGEQYF. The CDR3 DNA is TGCAGCGTTGAACGGGTGCAGGGGGCAGGCGAGCAGTACTTC.

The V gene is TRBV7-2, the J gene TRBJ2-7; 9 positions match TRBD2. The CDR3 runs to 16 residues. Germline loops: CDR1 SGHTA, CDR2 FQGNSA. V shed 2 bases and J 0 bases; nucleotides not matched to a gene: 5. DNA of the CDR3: TGTGCCAGCAGCTTACGGGGAGCGGGAGGCTCCTACGAGCAGTACTTC. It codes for CASSLRGAGGSYEQYF.

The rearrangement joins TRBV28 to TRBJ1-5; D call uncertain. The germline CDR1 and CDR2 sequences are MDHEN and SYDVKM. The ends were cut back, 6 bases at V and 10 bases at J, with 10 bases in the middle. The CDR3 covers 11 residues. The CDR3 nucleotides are TGTGCCAGCAGCCTCGACGGACCCCAGCATTTT. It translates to CASSLDGPQHF.

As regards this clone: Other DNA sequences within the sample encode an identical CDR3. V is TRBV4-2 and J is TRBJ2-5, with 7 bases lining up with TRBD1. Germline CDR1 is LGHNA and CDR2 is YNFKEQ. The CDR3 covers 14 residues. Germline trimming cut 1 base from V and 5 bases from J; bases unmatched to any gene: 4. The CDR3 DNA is TGTGCCAGCAGCCAAGGACAGGGACGGGAGACCCAGTACTTC. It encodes CASSQGQGRETQYF.